These T cell receptor beta chains were read from a single sample in a study of T cells after yellow fever vaccination. TCRdb reprocessed the 5' RACE reads via MiXCR and lists one record per CDR3 protein. This sample has about 500,000 distinct CDR3 sequences, with roughly a sixth found just once. This specimen was PBMCs, taken about 5 days after the first yellow fever vaccination. These receptors were collected from a young man who received the YFV17D yellow fever vaccine. CDR3s include the opening cysteine and the closing phenylalanine or tryptophan. Each record gives: clone size, J gene, D gene, V gene, CDR3 DNA, CDR3 protein. A D gene is named only where the DNA matches it firmly. Clone size is not always given. Where it is, it says once, few, many or a class for expanded clones.

few TRBJ2-2 TRBD2 TRBV20-1 TGCAGTGCTAGTCCGTACGGAGCGGGGTTGAACACCGGGGAGCTGTTTTTT CSASPYGAGLNTGELFF
NA TRBJ1-6 TRBD1 TRBV7-8 TGTGCCAGCAGCTTCCGGGACAGGGGATATTCACCCCTCCACTTT CASSFRDRGYSPLHF
few TRBJ2-5 NA TRBV28 TGTGCCAGCAGTTTATCAGGGAAGACCCAGTACTTC CASSLSGKTQYF
NA TRBJ2-2 NA TRBV24-1 TGTGCCACCAGTGATTTGCGAGGGTCCGGAAGCACCGGGGAGCTGTTTTTT CATSDLRGSGSTGELFF
NA TRBJ1-1 NA TRBV6-2/TRBV6-3 TGTGCCAGCCAGCTGGACAGTATGAACACTGAAGCTTTCTTT CASQLDSMNTEAFF
NA TRBJ2-1 TRBD2 TRBV5-4 TGTGCCAGCAGCTGGTGGGGCGGGGGGGCCCACAATGAGCAGTTCTTC CASSWWGGGAHNEQFF
few TRBJ1-2 NA TRBV12-3/TRBV12-4 TGTGCCAGCAGTACAGGGATGACCTATGGCTACACCTTC CASSTGMTYGYTF
NA TRBJ2-7 TRBD2 TRBV12-3/TRBV12-4 TGTGCCAGCAGTTCGTCCGGGACTAGCGGTTACGAGCAGTACTTC CASSSSGTSGYEQYF
NA TRBJ1-6 NA TRBV20-1 TGCAGTGCTAGAGATGAGGGGCGCGGGTCACCCCTCCACTTT CSARDEGRGSPLHF
many TRBJ2-1 NA TRBV5-1 TGCGCCAGCAGCCCAGCTGGGCAGGGGGGTTACAATGAGCAGTTCTTC CASSPAGQGGYNEQFF
NA TRBJ2-2 TRBD1 TRBV7-2 TGTGCCAGCAGCTTAGAGACAGGGCCCGGGGAGCTGTTTTTT CASSLETGPGELFF
NA TRBJ2-3 TRBD2 TRBV28 TGTGCCAGCAGTACCCCTAGCGGGGGATTAGCAGATACGCAGTATTTT CASSTPSGGLADTQYF
few TRBJ1-1 NA TRBV12-3/TRBV12-4 TGTGCCAGCACCTTGAACCTGGGGACTGAAGCTTTCTTT CASTLNLGTEAFF
few TRBJ1-4 NA TRBV11-2 TGTGCCAGCAACTCCCATTGGGAGACAAAACTGTTTTTT CASNSHWETKLFF